The clone carrying this T cell receptor beta chain appeared a single time. No antigen is known for it. Clones were read by immunoSEQ multiplex PCR, and TCRdb kept only the in-frame ones, dropping some. The table has approximately 80,000 clones, approximately 85% seen once. Researchers grouped second doses given at about 4 or about 12 weeks into one pool. This CDR3 is built from 15 residues. Germline values: CDR1 SGHNT, CDR2 YYREEE (reference sequence). The germline V and J ends were trimmed by 2 bases and 2 bases, with 14 bases remaining between them. This sample stems from a study of T cell responses to AZD1222 COVID-19 vaccine. Overall study findings and caveats: Just 6 or 7 people given AZD1222 tested seropositive at baseline.

Sequencing was performed on peripheral blood, taken 28 days after the second AZD1222 dose. The J gene is TRBJ2-7, the V gene TRBV5-4; D may correspond to TRBD1 or TRBD2 (6 bases each). This clonotype was obtained from an adult who received the AZD1222 COVID-19 vaccine. CDR3 DNA sequence: TGTGCCAGCAGCTTAAAATCGGAGGGGGCCTACGAGCAGTACTTC. This translates into CASSLKSEGAYEQYF.